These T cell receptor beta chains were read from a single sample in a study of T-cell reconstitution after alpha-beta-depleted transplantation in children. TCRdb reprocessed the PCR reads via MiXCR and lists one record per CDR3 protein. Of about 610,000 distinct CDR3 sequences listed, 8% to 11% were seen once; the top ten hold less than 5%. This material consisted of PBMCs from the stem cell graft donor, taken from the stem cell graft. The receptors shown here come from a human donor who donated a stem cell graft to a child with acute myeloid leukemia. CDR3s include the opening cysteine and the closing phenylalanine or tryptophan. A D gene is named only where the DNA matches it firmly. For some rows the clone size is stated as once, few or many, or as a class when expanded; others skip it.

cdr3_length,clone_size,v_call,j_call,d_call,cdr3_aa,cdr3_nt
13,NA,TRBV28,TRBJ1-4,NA,CASSRQGYEKLFF,TGTGCCAGCAGCCGCCAGGGCTATGAAAAACTGTTTTTT
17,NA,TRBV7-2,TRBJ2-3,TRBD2,CASSLVMVAGSTDTQYF,TGTGCCAGCAGCTTAGTTATGGTAGCGGGGAGCACAGATACGCAGTATTTT
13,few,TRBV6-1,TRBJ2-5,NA,CASTSGGQETQYF,TGTGCCAGCACCTCTGGGGGTCAAGAGACCCAGTACTTC
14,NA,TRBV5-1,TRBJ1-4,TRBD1,CASSSRGMDEKLFF,TGCGCCAGCAGCTCCAGGGGGATGGATGAAAAACTGTTTTTT
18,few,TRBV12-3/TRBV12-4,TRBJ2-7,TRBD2,CASTRFLGGRVSSYEQYF,TGTGCCAGCACCCGATTTCTTGGCGGGAGGGTAAGCTCCTACGAGCAGTACTTC
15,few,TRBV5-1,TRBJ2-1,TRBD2,CASSLAGDRYNEQFF,TGCGCCAGCAGCTTAGCGGGAGATCGCTACAATGAGCAGTTCTTC
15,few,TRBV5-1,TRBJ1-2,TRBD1,CASSSGTGDPYGYTF,TGCGCCAGCAGCTCCGGGACAGGGGACCCTTATGGCTACACCTTC
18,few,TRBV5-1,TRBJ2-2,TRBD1,CASSLAPRDRGYTGELFF,TGCGCCAGCAGCTTGGCCCCCCGAGACAGGGGCTACACCGGGGAGCTGTTTTTT
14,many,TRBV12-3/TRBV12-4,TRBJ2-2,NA,CASNQGTNTGELFF,TGTGCCAGCAATCAGGGGACTAACACCGGGGAGCTGTTTTTT
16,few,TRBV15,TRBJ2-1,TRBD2,CATSRGGLAGYNEQFF,TGTGCCACCAGCAGAGGGGGACTAGCGGGATATAATGAGCAGTTCTTC
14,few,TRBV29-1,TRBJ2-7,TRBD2,CSARRDSGRYEQYF,TGCAGCGCCCGCCGCGATAGCGGGAGATACGAGCAGTACTTC
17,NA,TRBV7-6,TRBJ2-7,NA,CASSLANPGRSTNEQYF,TGTGCCAGCAGCTTAGCTAATCCGGGACGCTCAACCAACGAGCAGTACTTC
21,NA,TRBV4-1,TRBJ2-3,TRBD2,CASSQTRAGLAGVGSTDTQYF,TGCGCCAGCAGCCAAACAAGGGCCGGACTAGCGGGAGTGGGGAGCACAGATACGCAGTATTTT
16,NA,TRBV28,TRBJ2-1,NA,CASRTGRDLLINEQFF,TGTGCCAGCAGGACGGGACGGGACCTACTGATAAATGAGCAGTTCTTC
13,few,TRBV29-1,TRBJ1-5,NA,CSVGAGRNQPQHF,TGCAGCGTGGGGGCGGGTAGGAATCAGCCCCAGCATTTT
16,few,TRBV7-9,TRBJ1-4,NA,CASSLSKWALNEKLFF,TGTGCCAGCAGCTTATCCAAGTGGGCGTTGAATGAAAAACTGTTTTTT